The 32 T cell receptor beta chains reported below all come from one sample, sequenced in a study of blood T cell repertoires in COVID-19. Some clones are missing from TCRdb's copy, which holds only in-frame ones; the method was immunoSEQ multiplex PCR. Counted here are 150,000 to 200,000 clones, 86% occurring once; the ten biggest clones make up more than 6.5%. The sequenced sample was peripheral blood. These receptors were obtained from a woman older than 75 in a cohort sampled during active or convalescent COVID-19.

J is TRBJ2-2 and V is TRBV9; 8 nucleotides align to TRBD1. Per germline, CDR1 SGDLS and CDR2 YYNGEE. After removal of 0 bases from V and 5 bases from J, the junction contained 6 bases not matched to a gene. The CDR3 spans 16 residues. This CDR3 is CASSVGGQVYTGELFF. The CDR3 DNA reads as TGTGCCAGCAGCGTAGGGGGACAGGTGTATACCGGGGAGCTGTTTTTT.

The chain is built from TRBV28 and TRBJ1-5, with TRBD1 identical over 8 bases. The V and J ends lost 9 bases and 6 bases, in that order; junction bases with no gene match: 19. The CDR3 is 17 residues long. Germline CDR1 and CDR2: MDHEN and SYDVKM. The CDR3 protein is CASTPLDRGMGGQPQHF. In nucleotides, the CDR3 is TGTGCCAGTACCCCCCTCGACAGGGGCATGGGAGGTCAGCCCCAGCATTTT.

The CDR3 nucleotides are TGTGCCAGCAGCTTGACTAGCTCCTCCTACAATGAGCAGTTCTTC. This translates into CASSLTSSSYNEQFF. The gene calls are TRBV7-2 and TRBJ2-1; the match to TRBD2 covers 7 bases. J was trimmed by 0 bases and V by 3 bases; bases with no gene match: 2. The CDR3 sequence is 15 residues long. Germline values: CDR1 SGHTA, CDR2 FQGNSA. Variable domain in full (rest from reference TRBV7-2 and TRBJ2-1): GAGVSQSPSNKVTEKGKDVELRCDPISGHTALYWYRQSLGQGLEFLIYFQGNSAPDKSGLPSDRFSAERTGGSVSTLTIQRTQQEDSAVYLCASSLTSSSYNEQFFGPGTRLTVL.

CDR3 nucleotide sequence: TGTGCCAGCAGTTTAAATTATTGGGAGGGCAGGGTAAATCAGCCCCAGCATTTT. It encodes CASSLNYWEGRVNQPQHF. The J gene is TRBJ1-5, the V gene TRBV28; TRBD1 is a possible D gene (5 bases). Germline-derived CDR1 and CDR2 are MDHEN and SYDVKM. There are 18 residues in the CDR3. V was pared by 2 bases and J by 4 bases, with 21 bases between.

This clone occurred a few times. The same CDR3 also results from other DNA sequences found in this sample. The CDR3 loop is CAWSSGGYTF. CDR3 nucleotide sequence: TGTGCCTGGAGTTCCGGGGGCTACACCTTC. The chain uses TRBV30 and TRBJ1-2; no reliable D call. Per germline, CDR1 GTSNPN and CDR2 SVGIG (reference sequence). There are 10 residues in the CDR3. Trimming stripped 2 bases from V and 8 bases from J, with 6 bases between.

This clone was counted once. The V and J genes are TRBV30 and TRBJ1-4, with D possibly being TRBD1 (5 bases). Germline V gene sequence: CDR1 GTSNPN, CDR2 SVGIG (reference sequence). The CDR3 consists of 14 residues. V lost 0 bases to trimming and J lost 8 bases, with 13 bases between them. The CDR3 here is CAWSVQTDGEKLFF. The CDR3 DNA follows: TGTGCCTGGAGTGTACAGACAGATGGGGAAAAACTGTTTTTT.

J is TRBJ1-1 and V is TRBV29-1; a weak D match, TRBD1 (6 bases). The CDR3 is 14 residues long. Germline assignment: CDR1 SQVTM and CDR2 ANQGSEA. Trimming pared 5 bases from V and 1 base from J, leaving 14 bases between. This CDR3 is CSVSPGTPNTEAFF. The CDR3 nucleotides are TGCAGCGTTAGCCCCGGGACACCGAACACTGAAGCTTTCTTT.

The chain recombines TRBV5-1 with TRBJ1-4; 7 bases match TRBD1. V lost 0 bases, J lost 3 bases, and 2 bases stayed unmatched. The CDR3 runs 15 residues. Germline lookup yields CDR1 SGHRS and CDR2 YFSETQ. DNA for the CDR3: TGCGCCAGCAGCTTGGCTCAGGGGGCTAATGAAAAACTGTTTTTT. Its protein is CASSLAQGANEKLFF. Based on the CDR3 plus reference TRBV5-1 and TRBJ1-4, the full variable domain is KAGVTQTPRYLIKTRGQQVTLSCSPISGHRSVSWYQQTPGQGLQFLFEYFSETQRNKGNFPGRFSGRQFSNSRSEMNVSTLELGDSALYLCASSLAQGANEKLFFGSGTQLSVL.

This clone showed up just once. The chain uses TRBV12-1 and TRBJ1-2; whether TRBD1, the table's D call, matches the DNA was not checked. TRBV12-1 is labeled a pseudogene. The CDR3 has 15 residues. CDR3 amino acids: CASSGRDRGDYGYTF. The CDR3 region has the DNA TGTGCCAGCAGCGGAAGGGACAGGGGGGACTATGGCTACACCTTC.

V is TRBV2 and J is TRBJ1-1, with D possibly TRBD1 on 5 matching bases. The ends were cut back, 1 base at V and 3 bases at J, with 9 bases in the middle. This CDR3 region has 14 residues. Looked up from germline, CDR1 is SNHLY and CDR2 is FYNNEI. CDR3 nucleotides: TGTGCCAGCAGTGAAGAACAGGTAGACACTGAAGCTTTCTTT. Translation gives CASSEEQVDTEAFF.

The V gene is TRBV4-3, the J gene TRBJ1-2; 7 bases map to TRBD1. Germline V gene data show CDR1 as LGHNA and CDR2 as YSLEER. J was trimmed by 4 bases and V by 1 base; bases with no gene match: 0. CDR3 length equals 13 residues. CDR3 coding DNA: TGCGCCAGCAGCCAAGGGACAGGCTATGGCTACACCTTC. This codes for CASSQGTGYGYTF.

V gene TRBV11-2 combines with J gene TRBJ1-1; D not certain. The CDR3 has 13 amino acids. Trimming removed 2 bases at V and 1 base at J, with 5 bases between. From germline, CDR1 is SGHAT and CDR2 FQNNGV. CDR3 bases: TGTGCCAGCAGCTTACCAGAGAACACTGAAGCTTTCTTT. The encoded protein is CASSLPENTEAFF.

The genes are TRBV11-2 and TRBJ1-3; a possible D gene is TRBD1 (5 bases). V dropped 5 bases and J dropped 8 bases, with 10 bases sitting between them. The CDR3 totals 12 residues. The germline gives CDR1 SGHAT, CDR2 FQNNGV. CDR3 nucleotide sequence: TGTGCCAGCAGCCCCATAGGGGACACCATATATTTT. This gives the protein CASSPIGDTIYF.

This clone was observed once. The chain carries TRBV25-1 and TRBJ1-2; D gene unclear. Germline CDR1 is MGHDK and CDR2 is SYGVNS. V was pared by 3 bases and J by 1 base, with 9 bases between. The CDR3 extends over 14 amino acids. CDR3 coding DNA: TGTGCCAGCAGTGATCCATTCAATAACTATGGCTACACCTTC. Encoded protein: CASSDPFNNYGYTF.

The chain joins TRBV6-5 to TRBJ1-2; D gene uncertain. Trimming removed 6 bases at V and 8 bases at J, with 19 bases between. The CDR3 contains 14 residues. Germline V CDR1 and CDR2: MNHEY, SVGAGI. The CDR3 DNA reads as TGTGCCAGCAGACCCTCGGGAGTTAATGGGGGCTACACCTTC. Translation: CASRPSGVNGGYTF.

This clone was recorded only once. This chain connects TRBV29-1 to TRBJ2-2, with TRBD1 matching 11 bases. The V segment lost 1 base and the J segment 4 bases; nucleotides outside the gene matches: 11. The germline V gene encodes CDR1 SQVTM and CDR2 ANQGSEA. This CDR3 comprises 18 residues. The CDR3 is CSVEGPLTGTGGTGELFF. CDR3 DNA: TGCAGCGTTGAAGGACCCCTTACCGGGACAGGGGGCACCGGGGAGCTGTTTTTT.

The chain has TRBV2 and TRBJ2-7; the D gene is possibly TRBD1 (5 bases). V was pared by 4 bases and J by 4 bases, with 5 bases between. CDR3 length: 11 amino acids. From germline, CDR1 is SNHLY and CDR2 FYNNEI. CDR3 loop: CASSAGYEQYF. In nucleotides, the CDR3 is TGTGCCAGCAGTGCAGGGTACGAGCAGTACTTC. Filled out from reference TRBV2 and TRBJ2-7, the complete variable domain reads EPEVTQTPSHQVTQMGQEVILRCVPISNHLYFYWYRQILGQKVEFLVSFYNNEISEKSEIFDDQFSVERPDGSNFTLKIRSTKLEDSAMYFCASSAGYEQYFGPGTRLTVT.

The chain uses TRBV19 and TRBJ2-3; 8 bases agree with TRBD1. J was trimmed by 1 base and V by 4 bases; bases with no gene match: 1. Germline V gene sequence: CDR1 LNHDA, CDR2 SQIVND (reference sequence). The CDR3 is 14 residues long. CDR3 bases: TGTGCCAGTAGTAGGGGACAGGGCACAGATACGCAGTATTTT. Its protein is CASSRGQGTDTQYF.

This clone has a single count. The chain couples TRBV14 to TRBJ1-6; D unresolved. This CDR3 is 13 amino acids long. The V and J ends lost 6 bases and 10 bases respectively, with 13 bases between them. Germline V gives CDR1 SGHDN, CDR2 FVKESK. The CDR3 DNA follows: TGTGCCAGCAGTCACTTTATCGAGTCACCCCTCCACTTT. Protein product: CASSHFIESPLHF.

The V gene is TRBV5-1, the J gene TRBJ2-1; 10 bases match TRBD2. Trimming cost V 3 bases and J 6 bases; bases outside gene matches: 6. The CDR3 totals 15 residues. Germline CDR1 and CDR2: SGHRS and YFSETQ. CDR3 in amino acids: CASSYVAGGPNEQFF. The CDR3 DNA reads as TGCGCCAGCAGCTACGTAGCGGGAGGACCCAATGAGCAGTTCTTC.

This clone was detected a few times. The same CDR3 also results from other DNA sequences found in this sample. The chain is built from TRBV3-1 (or the pseudogene TRBV3-2) and TRBJ1-5; D is unclear. Germline loops: CDR1 LGHDT, CDR2 YNNKEL (reference sequence). V was trimmed by 0 bases and J by 5 bases, leaving 5 bases between them. This CDR3 spans 13 amino acids. CDR3 region: CASSQDRDQPQHF. The CDR3, as DNA: TGTGCCAGCAGCCAAGATCGAGATCAGCCCCAGCATTTT.

The chain uses TRBV24-1 and TRBJ1-2; tentative D call: TRBD1 (5 bases). Trimming shortened V by 0 bases and J by 2 bases, and 9 bases separated the two germline ends. This CDR3 comprises 15 residues. CDR1 is KGHDR, CDR2 SFDVKD, per germline. The CDR3 reads CATSDLAGGNYGYTF. DNA for the CDR3: TGTGCCACCAGTGATTTGGCGGGGGGAAACTATGGCTACACCTTC.

The chain recombines TRBV7-8 with TRBJ2-7, with TRBD2 as a possible D gene (6 bases). The V gene lost 3 bases and the J gene lost 4 bases, with 13 bases spanning the gap. Germline assignment: CDR1 SGHVS and CDR2 FQNEAQ. The CDR3 runs 14 residues. The CDR3: CASSFGTGYYEQYF. The CDR3 region has the DNA TGTGCCAGCAGCTTTGGGACTGGATATTACGAGCAGTACTTC.

This clone has a single count. The CDR3 DNA reads as TGTGCCAGCAGTTCGCCCGGGGACTACCCTTCCTACGAGCAGTACTTC. Protein product: CASSSPGDYPSYEQYF. The gene calls are TRBV28 and TRBJ2-7; 7 bases fit TRBD2. The CDR3 has 16 residues. Trimming took 4 bases from V and 1 from J; bases not matched to a gene: 10. Germline loops: CDR1 MDHEN, CDR2 SYDVKM.

The chain combines TRBV2 with TRBJ2-3; D may be TRBD1 (5 bases). Germline CDR1 is SNHLY and CDR2 is FYNNEI. V lost 9 bases, J lost 2 bases, and 12 bases lay in between. The length of the CDR3 is 13 residues. This CDR3 is CARKGPVTDTQYF. The DNA for the CDR3 is TGTGCCAGGAAGGGGCCAGTCACAGATACGCAGTATTTT.

Details on this clone: Distinct nucleotide sequences in the sample also encode this CDR3. The chain uses TRBV24-1 and TRBJ1-2; perhaps TRBD1 as D (6 bases). Deletions cut 3 bases from V and 2 bases from J, with 12 bases between. Germline loops: CDR1 KGHDR, CDR2 SFDVKD. The CDR3 is made up of 15 amino acids. The CDR3 sequence: CATSDSQGSNYGYTF. The CDR3 nucleotides read TGTGCCACCAGTGATAGTCAGGGGAGCAACTATGGCTACACCTTC.

The chain combines TRBV18 with TRBJ1-1; TRBD1 might be the D (5 bases). Germline V gene data show CDR1 as KGHSH and CDR2 as LQKENI. Trimming stripped 1 base from V and 1 base from J, with 19 bases between. There are 18 residues in the CDR3. The CDR3 sequence: CASSPRLGMGGGNTEAFF. The CDR3 bases are TGTGCCAGCTCACCACGGTTGGGCATGGGGGGAGGGAACACTGAAGCTTTCTTT.

The V call is TRBV2, the J call TRBJ2-1, with D perhaps TRBD2 (6 bases). Trimming took 7 bases from V and 6 from J, leaving 19 bases between them. CDR1 is SNHLY and CDR2 is FYNNEI in the germline V gene. This CDR3 spans 15 amino acids. CDR3 DNA sequence: TGTGCCAGCATTCCCGGGACTCGAATACTCAATGAGCAGTTCTTC. Translated: CASIPGTRILNEQFF. Full variable domain (missing parts from reference TRBV2 and TRBJ2-1): EPEVTQTPSHQVTQMGQEVILRCVPISNHLYFYWYRQILGQKVEFLVSFYNNEISEKSEIFDDQFSVERPDGSNFTLKIRSTKLEDSAMYFCASIPGTRILNEQFFGPGTRLTVL.

This chain uses TRBV27 with TRBJ2-7; D is possibly TRBD2 (6 bases). Trimming took 1 base from V and 5 from J, leaving 12 bases between them. CDR3 length equals 14 residues. Germline V lookup: CDR1 MNHEY, CDR2 SMNVEV (reference sequence). CDR3 coding DNA: TGTGCCAGCAGTTTATTGCGGGGTCCCCACGAGCAGTACGTC. It is translated as CASSLLRGPHEQYV.

The rearrangement uses TRBV13 and TRBJ1-1, with TRBD1 matching over 12 bases. Germline values: CDR1 PRHDT, CDR2 FYEKMQ (reference sequence). V lost 4 bases, J lost 7 bases, and 7 bases stayed unmatched. This CDR3 contains 15 residues. In DNA, the CDR3 is TGTGCCAGCAGCTGGGGGACAGGGGGCTTCGGTGAAGCTTTCTTT. Amino acid sequence: CASSWGTGGFGEAFF. Combining the CDR3 with reference TRBV13 and TRBJ1-1 gives the whole variable domain AAGVIQSPRHLIKEKRETATLKCYPIPRHDTVYWYQQGPGQDPQFLISFYEKMQSDKGSIPDRFSAQQFSDYHSELNMSSLELGDSALYFCASSWGTGGFGEAFFGQGTRLTVV.

The gene calls are TRBV5-3 and TRBJ1-1, with unresolved D. TRBV5-3 is an ORF, and what it does is uncertain. V lost 5 bases and J 7 bases, leaving 12 bases between the germline ends. The CDR3 sequence is 12 residues long. The CDR3 DNA reads as TGTGCCAGAAGGTCGGCCGGGAGTGAAGCTTTCTTT. This codes for CARRSAGSEAFF.

V usage is TRBV7-2 and J usage is TRBJ2-7; D may be TRBD1 (5 bases). The CDR3 contains 13 residues. CDR1 is SGHTA and CDR2 is FQGNSA in the germline V gene. The ends were cut back, 3 bases at V and 4 bases at J, with 10 bases in the middle. CDR3: CASSLAGPYEQYV. The CDR3 nucleotides read TGTGCCAGCAGCTTGGCAGGGCCATACGAGCAGTACGTC.